The entry below describes one TCR beta chain. These data are taken from a study of shared clonotypes between healthy human individuals. Repertoires were generated with immunoSEQ multiplex PCR, while TCRdb's copy carries only in-frame clones and drops some. This sample has about 750,000 clones, with 90% to 95% found just once. Germline CDR1 is SGHNT and CDR2 is YYREEE (reference sequence). The V and J ends lost 1 base and 1 base, in that order; junction bases with no gene match: 4. The CDR3 is 16 amino acids. Naive-designated CD8 cells lacked CD45RO, were positively enriched for CCR7, and omitted terminally differentiated effector memory CD45RA+ cells.

The material sequenced was naive CD8+ T cells sorted from blood. V and J are TRBV5-4 and TRBJ2-4; TRBD2 matches at 8 bases. The receptor was derived from a man aged 25 to 40 in good health. CDR3 nucleotide sequence: TGTGCCAGCAGCTTGAGGGCTAGCGGGGCCAAAAACATTCAGTACTTC. Translated, it gives CASSLRASGAKNIQYF.